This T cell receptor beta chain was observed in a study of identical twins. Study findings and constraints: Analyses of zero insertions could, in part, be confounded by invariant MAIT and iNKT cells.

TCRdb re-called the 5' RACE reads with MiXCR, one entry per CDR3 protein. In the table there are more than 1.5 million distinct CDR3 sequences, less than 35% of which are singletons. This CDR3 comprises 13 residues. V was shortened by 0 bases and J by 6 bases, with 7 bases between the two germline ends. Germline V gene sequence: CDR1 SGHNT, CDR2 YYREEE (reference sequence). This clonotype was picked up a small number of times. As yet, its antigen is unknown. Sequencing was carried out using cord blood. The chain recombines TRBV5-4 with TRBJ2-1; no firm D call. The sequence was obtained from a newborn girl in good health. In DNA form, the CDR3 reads TGTGCCAGCAGCTTGGGTGGGATCAATGAGCAGTTCTTC. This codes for CASSLGGINEQFF.